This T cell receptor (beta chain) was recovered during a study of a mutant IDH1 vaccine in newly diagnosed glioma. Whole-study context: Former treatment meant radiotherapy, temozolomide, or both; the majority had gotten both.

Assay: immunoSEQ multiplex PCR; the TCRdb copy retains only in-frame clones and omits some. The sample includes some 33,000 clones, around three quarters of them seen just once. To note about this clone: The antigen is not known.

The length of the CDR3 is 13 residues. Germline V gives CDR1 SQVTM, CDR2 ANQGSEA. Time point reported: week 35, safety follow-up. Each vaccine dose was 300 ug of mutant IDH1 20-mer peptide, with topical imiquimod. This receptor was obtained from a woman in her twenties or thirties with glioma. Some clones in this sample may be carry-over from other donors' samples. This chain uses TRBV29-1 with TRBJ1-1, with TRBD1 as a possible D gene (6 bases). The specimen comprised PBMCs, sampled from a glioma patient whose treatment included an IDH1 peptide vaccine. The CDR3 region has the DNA TGCAGTTCTGCACACAGGGAGGGCACTGAAGCTTTCTTT. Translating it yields CSSAHREGTEAFF.